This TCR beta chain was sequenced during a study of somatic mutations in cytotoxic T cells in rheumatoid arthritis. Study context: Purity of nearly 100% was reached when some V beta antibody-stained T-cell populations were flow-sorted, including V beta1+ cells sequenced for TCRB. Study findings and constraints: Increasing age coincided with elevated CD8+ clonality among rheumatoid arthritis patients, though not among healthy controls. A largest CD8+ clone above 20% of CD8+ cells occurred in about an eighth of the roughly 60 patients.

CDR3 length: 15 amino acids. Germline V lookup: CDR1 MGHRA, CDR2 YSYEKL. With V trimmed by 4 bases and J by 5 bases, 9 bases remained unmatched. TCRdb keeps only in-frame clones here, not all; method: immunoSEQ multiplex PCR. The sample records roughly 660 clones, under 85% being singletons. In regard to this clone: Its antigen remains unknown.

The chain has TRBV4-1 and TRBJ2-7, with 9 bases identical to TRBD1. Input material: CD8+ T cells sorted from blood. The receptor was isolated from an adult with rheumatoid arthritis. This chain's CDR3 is CASSPSGQGSDEQYF. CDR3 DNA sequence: TGCGCCAGCAGCCCCTCGGGACAGGGATCCGACGAGCAGTACTTC.